This T cell receptor beta chain originates from a study of cytomegalovirus exposure and HLA in healthy donors. Whole-study results and caveats: A later analysis reportedly found that, within productive TCRs, an Asian-associated ancestry cluster had fewer N-insertions than the mean observed across the 666 donors. Some TCR beta chains (roughly 150 of them) were listed as cytomegalovirus-associated.

The V end was cut by 0 bases, the J end by 3 bases, with 6 bases between. This CDR3 comprises 13 residues. Germline-derived CDR1 and CDR2 are SGHRS and YFSETQ. Researchers ran the PCR with 60 Vbeta and 13 Jbeta primers. TCRdb's copy holds only in-frame clones and misses some; the assay was immunoSEQ multiplex PCR. The repertoire has 150,000 to 200,000 clones, around three quarters of them found once; the top ten carry approximately 2%. This clone has only one observation. Its target is not known. The sequencing sample was made of PBMCs. The receptor was derived from a man aged 25 to 40 in good health and CMV-seronegative. This chain links TRBV5-1 with TRBJ1-2; D ambiguous. For the CDR3, the DNA is TGCGCCAGCAGCTTGGGGGCCTACTATGGCTACACCTTC. This encodes CASSLGAYYGYTF.